The 6 T cell receptor beta chains below all came from one sample that was sequenced in a study of cytomegalovirus exposure and HLA in healthy donors. PCR employed 60 Vbeta and 13 Jbeta primers. Some clones are missing from TCRdb's copy, which holds only in-frame ones; the method was immunoSEQ multiplex PCR. The top ten clones hold about 2.9% of a sample with about 150,000 clones, 76% of them seen once. The sample was PBMCs. The receptors were gathered from a man aged 35 to 55 in good health and CMV-seronegative.

The chain links TRBV6-5 to TRBJ2-7; 10 bases line up with TRBD1. CDR1 and CDR2 from the germline V gene are MNHEY and SVGAGI. Trimming cost V 6 bases and J 1 base; bases outside gene matches: 3. This CDR3 is built from 14 residues. The CDR3 bases are TGTGCCAGCAGGGGACAGGGGATGTCCTACGAGCAGTACTTC. It translates to CASRGQGMSYEQYF.

CDR3 residues: CASSLLDGDEQFF. The CDR3 coding sequence is TGTGCCAGCAGTTTACTCGACGGAGATGAGCAGTTCTTC. V gene TRBV27 combines with J gene TRBJ2-1; no clear D gene. Trimming pared 2 bases from V and 8 bases from J, leaving 10 bases between. The CDR3 runs to 13 residues. CDR1 is MNHEY and CDR2 is SMNVEV in the germline V gene (reference sequence).

The gene calls are TRBV2 and TRBJ2-5; a possible D gene is TRBD1 (6 bases). The germline V and J ends were trimmed by 6 bases and 2 bases, with 10 bases remaining between them. The V gene's germline CDR1 is SNHLY and CDR2 FYNNEI. The CDR3 contains 13 residues. The CDR3 sequence is CASSWTEQETQYF. The CDR3 region has the DNA TGTGCCAGCAGCTGGACAGAGCAAGAGACCCAGTACTTC. Combining the CDR3 with reference TRBV2 and TRBJ2-5 gives the whole variable domain EPEVTQTPSHQVTQMGQEVILRCVPISNHLYFYWYRQILGQKVEFLVSFYNNEISEKSEIFDDQFSVERPDGSNFTLKIRSTKLEDSAMYFCASSWTEQETQYFGPGTRLLVL.

This chain connects TRBV5-4 to TRBJ1-1; 11 nucleotides match TRBD1. The germline V gene encodes CDR1 SGHNT and CDR2 YYREEE (reference sequence). There are 15 residues in the CDR3. V lost 4 bases to trimming and J lost 4 bases; unmatched junction nucleotides: 6. CDR3 in amino acids: CASSRPGTGGTEAFF. The CDR3 DNA sequence: TGTGCCAGCAGCCGTCCCGGGACAGGGGGCACTGAAGCTTTCTTT.

The CDR3 DNA reads as TGTGCCAGTAGTATACCTCAGGGATGGGGGGAGCTGTTTTTT. Residues: CASSIPQGWGELFF. V and J are TRBV19 and TRBJ2-2; possible D gene TRBD1, 5 bases. CDR1 LNHDA and CDR2 SQIVND come from the germline V gene (reference sequence). The CDR3 loop spans 14 amino acids. Trimming took 2 bases from V and 8 from J, leaving 12 bases between them.

The V gene is TRBV6-4, the J gene TRBJ1-3, with D tentatively TRBD1 (6 bases). Per the germline V gene, CDR1 is MRHNA and CDR2 is SNTAGT. Trimming removed 2 bases at V and 4 bases at J, with 12 bases between. This CDR3 region has 15 residues. Written as DNA, the CDR3 is TGTGCCAGCAGTGACGCTACAGGGTGCGGAAACACCATATATTTT. This codes for CASSDATGCGNTIYF.